Listed here are 2 T cell receptor beta chains from one sample, sequenced in a study of neurological immune-mediated disorders. One entry per CDR3 protein results from TCRdb running MiXCR on the 5' RACE reads. The sample contains about 49,000 distinct CDR3 sequences, roughly 14% of which appear only once. The time point: longitudinal time-point 2. Specimen: PBMCs. The receptors come from a male donor with HTLV-1-associated myelopathy (HAM/TSP).

This clonotype was seen ten or more times. This chain joins TRBV12-3 or TRBV12-4 and TRBJ1-3; D gene uncertain. V dropped 7 bases and J dropped 0 bases, with 16 bases sitting between them. The CDR3 sequence is 16 residues long. The CDR3 DNA follows: TGTGCCAGCAACCCATTTCGACGGCACTCTGGAAACACCATATATTTT. Translating it yields CASNPFRRHSGNTIYF.

Remarks on this clonotype: One base away lies a much larger clone, so this may be a sequencing read error. The chain combines TRBV7-6 with TRBJ2-5; D remains unclear. The CDR3 spans 14 residues. From germline, CDR1 is SGHVS and CDR2 FNYEAQ. V shed 1 base and J shed 0 bases, with 6 bases lying between them. In nucleotides, the CDR3 is TGTGCCAGCAGCTTAGGGGTCTACCAAGAGACCCAGTACTTC. Encoded protein: CASSLGVYQETQYF. Filled out from reference TRBV7-6 and TRBJ2-5, the complete variable domain reads GAGVSQSPRYKVTKRGQDVALRCDPISGHVSLYWYRQALGQGPEFLTYFNYEAQQDKSGLPNDRFSAERPEGSISTLTIQRTEQRDSAMYRCASSLGVYQETQYFGPGTRLLVL.